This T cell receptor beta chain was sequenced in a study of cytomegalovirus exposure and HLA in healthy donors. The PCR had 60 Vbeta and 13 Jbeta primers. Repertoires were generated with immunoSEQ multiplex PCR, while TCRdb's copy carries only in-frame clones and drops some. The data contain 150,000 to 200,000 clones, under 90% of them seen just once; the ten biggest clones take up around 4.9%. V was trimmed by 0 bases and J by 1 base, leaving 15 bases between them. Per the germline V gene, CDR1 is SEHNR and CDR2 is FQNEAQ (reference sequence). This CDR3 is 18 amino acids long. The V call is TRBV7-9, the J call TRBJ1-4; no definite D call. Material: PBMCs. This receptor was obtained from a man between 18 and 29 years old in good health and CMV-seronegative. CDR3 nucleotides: TGTGCCAGCAGCTTAGCTCTGGCTCCGAGAGGAACTAATGAAAAACTGTTTTTT. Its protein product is CASSLALAPRGTNEKLFF.